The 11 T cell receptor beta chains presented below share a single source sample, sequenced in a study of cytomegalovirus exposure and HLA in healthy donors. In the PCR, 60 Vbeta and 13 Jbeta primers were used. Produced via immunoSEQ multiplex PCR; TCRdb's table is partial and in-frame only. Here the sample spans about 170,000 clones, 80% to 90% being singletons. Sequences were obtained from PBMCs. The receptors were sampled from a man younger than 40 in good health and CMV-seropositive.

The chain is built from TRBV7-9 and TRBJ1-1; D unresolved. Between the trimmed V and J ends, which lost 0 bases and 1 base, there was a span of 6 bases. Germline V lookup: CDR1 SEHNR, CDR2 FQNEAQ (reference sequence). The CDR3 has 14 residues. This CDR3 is CASSLAQRNTEAFF. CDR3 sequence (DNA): TGTGCCAGCAGCTTAGCACAGAGGAACACTGAAGCTTTCTTT. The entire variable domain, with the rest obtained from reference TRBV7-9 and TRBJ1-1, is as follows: DTGVSQNPRHKITKRGQNVTFRCDPISEHNRLYWYRQTLGQGPEFLTYFQNEAQLEKSRLLSDRFSAERPKGSFSTLEIQRTEQGDSAMYLCASSLAQRNTEAFFGQGTRLTVV.

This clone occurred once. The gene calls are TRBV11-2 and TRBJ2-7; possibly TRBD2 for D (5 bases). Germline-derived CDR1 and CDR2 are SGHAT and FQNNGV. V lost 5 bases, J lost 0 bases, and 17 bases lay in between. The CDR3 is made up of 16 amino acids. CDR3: CASSPVGVPTSYEQYV. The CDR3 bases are TGTGCCAGCAGCCCCGTCGGGGTCCCGACCTCCTACGAGCAGTACGTC.

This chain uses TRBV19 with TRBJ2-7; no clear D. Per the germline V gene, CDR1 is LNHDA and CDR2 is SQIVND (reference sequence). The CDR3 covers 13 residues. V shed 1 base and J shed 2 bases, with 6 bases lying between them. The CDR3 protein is CASSIGLAYEQYF. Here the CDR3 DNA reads TGTGCCAGTAGTATAGGACTGGCCTACGAGCAGTACTTC. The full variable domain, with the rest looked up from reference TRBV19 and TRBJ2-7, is DGGITQSPKYLFRKEGQNVTLSCEQNLNHDAMYWYRQDPGQGLRLIYYSQIVNDFQKGDIAEGYSVSREKKESFPLTVTSAQKNPTAFYLCASSIGLAYEQYFGPGTRLTVT.

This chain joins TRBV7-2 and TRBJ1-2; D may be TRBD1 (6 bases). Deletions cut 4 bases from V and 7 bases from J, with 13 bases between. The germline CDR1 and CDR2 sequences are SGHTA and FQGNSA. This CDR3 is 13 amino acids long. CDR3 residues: CASSSVGAGGYTF. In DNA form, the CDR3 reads TGTGCCAGCAGCTCCGTGGGGGCGGGTGGCTACACCTTC.

CDR3: CASSGLAANTGELFF. DNA for the CDR3: TGTGCCAGCTCAGGACTAGCGGCGAACACCGGGGAGCTGTTTTTT. The chain links TRBV18 to TRBJ2-2, with 10 bases matching TRBD2. V was clipped by 5 bases and J by 0 bases; unmatched bases: 0. Germline assignment: CDR1 KGHSH and CDR2 LQKENI. This CDR3 spans 15 amino acids. The full variable domain, its missing parts supplied by reference TRBV18 and TRBJ2-2, is NAGVMQNPRHLVRRRGQEARLRCSPMKGHSHVYWYRQLPEEGLKFMVYLQKENIIDESGMPKERFSAEFPKEGPSILRIQQVVRGDSAAYFCASSGLAANTGELFFGEGSRLTVL.

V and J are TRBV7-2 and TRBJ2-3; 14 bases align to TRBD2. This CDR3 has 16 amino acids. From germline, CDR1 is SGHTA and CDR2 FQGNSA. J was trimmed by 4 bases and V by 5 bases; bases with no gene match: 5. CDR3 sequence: CASSRRLAGGSDTQYF. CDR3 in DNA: TGTGCCAGCAGCCGGAGACTAGCGGGAGGGTCAGATACGCAGTATTTT.

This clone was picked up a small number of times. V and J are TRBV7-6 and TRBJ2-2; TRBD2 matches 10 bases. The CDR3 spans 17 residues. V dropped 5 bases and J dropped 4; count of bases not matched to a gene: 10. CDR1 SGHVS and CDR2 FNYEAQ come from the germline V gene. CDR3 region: CASSLGAGGPGTGELFF. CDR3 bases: TGTGCCAGCAGCCTGGGAGCGGGAGGGCCCGGCACCGGGGAGCTGTTTTTT.

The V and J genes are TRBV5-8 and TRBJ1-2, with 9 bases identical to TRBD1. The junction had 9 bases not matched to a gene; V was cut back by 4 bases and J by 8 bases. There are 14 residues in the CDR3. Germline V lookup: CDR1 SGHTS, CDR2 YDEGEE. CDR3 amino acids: CASSGFRTGDGYTF. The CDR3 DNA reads TGTGCCAGCAGCGGGTTTCGGACAGGGGACGGCTACACCTTC.

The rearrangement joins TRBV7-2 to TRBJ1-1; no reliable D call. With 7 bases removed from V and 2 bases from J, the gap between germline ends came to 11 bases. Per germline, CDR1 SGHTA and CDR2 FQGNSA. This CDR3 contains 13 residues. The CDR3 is CASTRSINTEAFF. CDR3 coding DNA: TGTGCCAGCACCCGGAGCATTAACACTGAAGCTTTCTTT.

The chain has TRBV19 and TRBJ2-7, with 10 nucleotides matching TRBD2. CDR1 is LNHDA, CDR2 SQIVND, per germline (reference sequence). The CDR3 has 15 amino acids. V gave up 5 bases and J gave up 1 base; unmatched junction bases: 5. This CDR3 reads CASSRASGGSYEQYV. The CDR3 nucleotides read TGTGCCAGTAGTCGGGCTAGCGGGGGATCCTACGAGCAGTACGTC.

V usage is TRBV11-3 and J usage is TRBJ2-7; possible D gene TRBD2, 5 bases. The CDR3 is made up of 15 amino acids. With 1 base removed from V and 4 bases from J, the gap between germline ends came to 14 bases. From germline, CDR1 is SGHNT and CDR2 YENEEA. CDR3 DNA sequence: TGTGCCAGCAGCTTAGGTCCCACATCGGGGTACGAGCAGTACTTC. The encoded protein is CASSLGPTSGYEQYF.